The 22 T cell receptor beta chains reported below all come from one sample, sequenced in a study of T-cell reconstitution after alpha-beta-depleted transplantation in children. It was with unique molecular identifiers that the TCRbeta library was prepared. A single record per CDR3 protein comes from TCRdb applying MiXCR to the PCR reads. This sample has around 400,000 distinct CDR3 sequences, with 9.5% to 13% found just once. The specimen was PBMCs from the stem cell graft donor, collected from the stem cell graft. Source of these receptors: a human donor who donated a stem cell graft to a child with acute myeloid leukemia.

This clonotype has a handful of counts. V is TRBV5-1 and J is TRBJ2-1; the match to TRBD2 covers 7 bases. Germline trimming cut 3 bases from V and 4 bases from J; bases unmatched to any gene: 4. The CDR3 is 14 residues long. CDR1 and CDR2 (germline): SGHRS, YFSETQ. CDR3 nucleotides: TGCGCCAGCAGCTCGACTAGCACGTACAATGAGCAGTTCTTC. Translated: CASSSTSTYNEQFF. Complete variable domain (other parts from reference TRBV5-1 and TRBJ2-1): KAGVTQTPRYLIKTRGQQVTLSCSPISGHRSVSWYQQTPGQGLQFLFEYFSETQRNKGNFPGRFSGRQFSNSRSEMNVSTLELGDSALYLCASSSTSTYNEQFFGPGTRLTVL.

In regard to this clonotype: It may be a read error: a sequence one base away is much more abundant. The genes are TRBV29-1 and TRBJ2-1; the match to TRBD1 covers 7 bases. The CDR3 sequence is 15 residues long. The germline V gene has CDR1 SQVTM and CDR2 ANQGSEA. The DNA of the CDR3 is TGCAGCGTTGACTCGGGACAGAGCTCCTACAATGATCAGTTCTTC. Its protein product is CSVDSGQSSYNDQFF.

A few counts support this clonotype. This chain connects TRBV2 to TRBJ2-1; 11 positions agree with TRBD2. CDR1 and CDR2 (germline): SNHLY, FYNNEI. The V and J ends lost 4 bases and 6 bases, in that order; junction bases with no gene match: 2. CDR3 length: 14 amino acids. The CDR3 sequence is CASSGLAGINEQFF. CDR3 DNA sequence: TGTGCCAGCAGTGGACTAGCGGGAATCAATGAGCAGTTCTTC. Variable domain in full (rest from reference TRBV2 and TRBJ2-1): EPEVTQTPSHQVTQMGQEVILRCVPISNHLYFYWYRQILGQKVEFLVSFYNNEISEKSEIFDDQFSVERPDGSNFTLKIRSTKLEDSAMYFCASSGLAGINEQFFGPGTRLTVL.

The count of this clonotype is one. CDR3 bases: TGCGCCAGCAGCCCGACGGGGGGGAGCTCCTATAATTCACCCCTCCACTTT. Translating gives CASSPTGGSSYNSPLHF. The chain recombines TRBV4-1 with TRBJ1-6; maybe TRBD1 (5 bases). CDR3 size: 17 residues. Germline loops: CDR1 MGHRA, CDR2 YSYEKL. Trimming took 4 bases from V and 0 from J, leaving 13 bases between them.

In this sample, this clonotype turned up a few times. V gene TRBV27 combines with J gene TRBJ1-3; possibly TRBD1 for D (5 bases). Germline CDR1 reads MNHEY; CDR2 reads SMNVEV (reference sequence). Trimming pared 3 bases from V and 4 bases from J, leaving 10 bases between. The CDR3 loop spans 14 amino acids. CDR3 region: CASSFGGKGNTIYF. The CDR3 DNA follows: TGTGCCAGCAGTTTCGGGGGGAAGGGAAACACCATATATTTT.

This clonotype came up a few times. V usage is TRBV5-1 and J usage is TRBJ2-5, with TRBD2 matching over 9 bases. V shed 5 bases, J shed 5 bases, and the junction held 10 bases outside the gene matches. Germline loops: CDR1 SGHRS, CDR2 YFSETQ. The CDR3 extends over 15 amino acids. The CDR3 region is CASRALAGGPETQYF. The CDR3 nucleotides are TGCGCCAGCAGGGCATTGGCGGGAGGGCCGGAGACCCAGTACTTC.

This clonotype turned up a few times. The V gene is TRBV4-2, the J gene TRBJ2-4, with 9 nucleotides matching TRBD1. CDR3 length equals 17 residues. Germline V lookup: CDR1 LGHNA, CDR2 YNFKEQ. V dropped 4 bases and J dropped 3; count of bases not matched to a gene: 10. CDR3 amino acids: CASSPPGTGYDKNIQYF. CDR3 nucleotide sequence: TGTGCCAGCAGCCCACCCGGGACAGGGTATGACAAAAACATTCAGTACTTC.

The chain couples TRBV12-3 or TRBV12-4 to TRBJ2-2; 8 bases match TRBD2. The CDR3 sequence is 16 residues long. Trimming took 1 base from V and 1 from J; bases not matched to a gene: 2. DNA of the CDR3: TGTGCCAGCAGTTTAGGCGGGGGGTTGAACACCGGGGAGCTGTTTTTT. Translation gives CASSLGGGLNTGELFF.

This clonotype was recorded many times. The chain joins TRBV10-3 to TRBJ2-7, with 7 nucleotides matching TRBD1. CDR1 is ENHRY, CDR2 SYGVKD, per germline. This CDR3 is 12 amino acids long. The V and J ends lost 10 bases and 6 bases, in that order; junction bases with no gene match: 9. This chain's CDR3 is CATSPEGAEQYV. As DNA, the CDR3 is TGTGCCACCAGCCCAGAGGGGGCCGAGCAGTACGTC.

At least ten counts were recorded for this clonotype. The chain is built from TRBV5-1 and TRBJ2-5; D is perhaps TRBD1 or TRBD2 (5 bases each). Per the germline V gene, CDR1 is SGHRS and CDR2 is YFSETQ. The CDR3 consists of 12 residues. V was shortened by 3 bases and J by 5 bases, with 8 bases between the two germline ends. Here the CDR3 reads CASSSGTETQYF. The CDR3, as DNA: TGCGCCAGCAGCTCAGGGACCGAGACCCAGTACTTC.

There are a few counts of this clonotype. The chain recombines TRBV5-1 with TRBJ1-4; D is ambiguous. Germline assignment: CDR1 SGHRS and CDR2 YFSETQ. The CDR3 runs 14 residues. V was shortened by 4 bases and J by 6 bases, with 13 bases between the two germline ends. CDR3: CASSPDLVDEKLFF. CDR3 DNA: TGCGCCAGCAGCCCAGACCTAGTGGATGAAAAACTGTTTTTT.

There are a few counts of this clonotype. This chain connects TRBV25-1 to TRBJ1-3; weak D call: TRBD1 (6 bases). Trimming took 8 bases from V and 0 from J, leaving 14 bases between them. CDR3 length equals 15 residues. The V gene's germline CDR1 is MGHDK and CDR2 SYGVNS. The CDR3: CASVGGPRSGNTIYF. In nucleotides, the CDR3 is TGTGCCAGCGTGGGGGGGCCCCGCTCTGGAAACACCATATATTTT.

This clonotype has ten or more counts. The chain carries TRBV20-1 and TRBJ2-1; 11 positions agree with TRBD2. Germline V lookup: CDR1 DFQATT, CDR2 SNEGSKA (reference sequence). V was pared by 3 bases and J by 6 bases, with 4 bases of the junction left unmatched. This CDR3 has 14 residues. CDR3 amino acids: CSASLLAGGNEQFF. The CDR3 DNA reads as TGCAGTGCTAGCCTTCTAGCGGGAGGCAATGAGCAGTTCTTC.

The table lists this clonotype with a few counts. This rearrangement joins TRBV29-1 to TRBJ2-5; TRBD1 agrees at 7 bases. Losses at the gene ends were 5 bases for V and 5 bases for J; bases not matched to a gene: 2. The CDR3 has 11 residues. Per germline, CDR1 SQVTM and CDR2 ANQGSEA. The CDR3 DNA reads TGCAGCGTTACAGGGGTGGAGACCCAGTACTTC. This codes for CSVTGVETQYF.

V usage is TRBV6-4 and J usage is TRBJ2-1, with unresolved D. CDR1 MRHNA and CDR2 SNTAGT come from the germline V gene. Trimming pared 5 bases from V and 5 bases from J, leaving 13 bases between. The CDR3 extends over 14 amino acids. The CDR3 region is CASSRTPENNEQFF. CDR3 DNA sequence: TGTGCCAGCAGTAGGACGCCGGAAAACAATGAGCAGTTCTTC.

This clonotype showed up many times. The chain joins TRBV5-1 to TRBJ1-1; 10 nucleotides line up with TRBD1. The CDR3 length is 14 residues. Germline V lookup: CDR1 SGHRS, CDR2 YFSETQ. Trimming took 4 bases from V and 2 from J; bases not matched to a gene: 2. The CDR3 DNA reads TGCGCCAGCAGCGGACAGGGGGTTAACACTGAAGCTTTCTTT. Translated, it gives CASSGQGVNTEAFF.

The table lists this clonotype with a few counts. The V call is TRBV20-1, the J call TRBJ2-7, with TRBD2 matching 9 bases. This CDR3 has 15 amino acids. Looked up from germline, CDR1 is DFQATT and CDR2 is SNEGSKA (reference sequence). Unmatched junction bases numbered 8, after V lost 3 bases and J lost 2 bases. DNA of the CDR3: TGCAGTGCTAGTTCCCCAGCGGGAGGACCCTACGAGCAGTACTTC. This gives the protein CSASSPAGGPYEQYF.

The CDR3: CASSYSRGGNEQFF. CDR3 in DNA: TGTGCCAGCAGTTACTCAAGAGGAGGCAATGAGCAGTTCTTC. This chain uses TRBV6-5 with TRBJ2-1; weak D call: TRBD2 (5 bases). Germline lookup yields CDR1 MNHEY and CDR2 SVGAGI. This CDR3 region has 14 residues. Trimming shortened V by 0 bases and J by 6 bases, and 9 bases separated the two germline ends.

This clonotype occurred a few times. The gene calls are TRBV29-1 and TRBJ2-1; D not resolved. This CDR3 comprises 15 residues. The germline V gene encodes CDR1 SQVTM and CDR2 ANQGSEA. Trimming pared 4 bases from V and 8 bases from J, leaving 21 bases between. CDR3 sequence reads: CSVVNLALGDDEQFF. The CDR3 DNA follows: TGCAGCGTTGTCAATTTGGCTTTAGGTGACGATGAGCAGTTCTTC.

This clonotype was detected ten times or more. V gene TRBV7-8 combines with J gene TRBJ2-3; 8 bases align to TRBD2. V gave up 7 bases and J gave up 0 bases; unmatched junction bases: 9. The CDR3 length is 16 residues. CDR1 and CDR2 (germline): SGHVS, FQNEAQ. Here the CDR3 reads CASNSLQRGSTDTQYF. The DNA of the CDR3 is TGTGCCAGCAACTCACTCCAGCGGGGGAGCACAGATACGCAGTATTTT.

This chain links TRBV7-2 with TRBJ2-7; 14 bases are a match to TRBD2. The V segment lost 4 bases and the J segment 0 bases; nucleotides outside the gene matches: 5. This CDR3 comprises 17 residues. The germline gives CDR1 SGHTA, CDR2 FQGNSA. CDR3 residues: CASSWGLAGVRSYEQYF. The CDR3 bases are TGTGCCAGCAGCTGGGGACTAGCGGGAGTGCGCTCCTACGAGCAGTACTTC.

CDR3 sequence: CASSPILGTDTQYF. The DNA for the CDR3 is TGTGCCAGCTCCCCGATCCTAGGCACAGATACGCAGTATTTT. The genes are TRBV18 and TRBJ2-3; D uncertain. The germline V gene has CDR1 KGHSH and CDR2 LQKENI. V gave up 6 bases and J gave up 1 base, with 11 bases separating them. The length of the CDR3 is 14 residues.